The rows below give T cell receptor beta chains drawn from one sample of a study of OX40 agonist ivuxolimab in advanced cancers. Assay: immunoSEQ multiplex PCR; the TCRdb copy retains only in-frame clones and omits some. The sample lists some 31,000 clones; around four fifths were seen once. The sequencing used CD4+ or CD8+ T cells sorted from blood, collected in a trial of the OX40 agonist ivuxolimab. The source is an adult with an advanced solid tumor such as melanoma, head and neck, liver or kidney cancer. Both conserved end residues are trimmed from each CDR3. Fields, in order: V gene, D gene, CDR3 protein. A D gene is named only where the DNA matches it firmly.

v_gene: TRBV5-1; d_gene: .; CDR3aa: ASTLGLGEKLF
v_gene: TRBV30; d_gene: .; CDR3aa: AWSRRTPDGYT
v_gene: TRBV5-1; d_gene: TRBD2; CDR3aa: ASSLASGGLSAGELF
v_gene: TRBV5-6; d_gene: TRBD1; CDR3aa: ASSSRGLHGYT
v_gene: TRBV19; d_gene: TRBD1; CDR3aa: ASSRDRNTGELF
v_gene: TRBV5-8; d_gene: .; CDR3aa: ASSLEPTNTEAF
v_gene: TRBV14; d_gene: .; CDR3aa: ASSQAWASTDTQY
v_gene: TRBV9; d_gene: .; CDR3aa: ASSVLGGLGEQY
v_gene: TRBV2; d_gene: .; CDR3aa: ASSWGPDTQY
v_gene: TRBV7-3; d_gene: TRBD2; CDR3aa: ASSFNGGADTQY
v_gene: TRBV27; d_gene: TRBD1; CDR3aa: ASSLYGTVYNSPLH
v_gene: TRBV7-2; d_gene: TRBD2; CDR3aa: ASSFRAGGTEETQY
v_gene: TRBV2; d_gene: TRBD2; CDR3aa: ASSDYSGDDNEQF
v_gene: TRBV10-3; d_gene: .; CDR3aa: AIAGDVEKLF
v_gene: TRBV27; d_gene: TRBD1; CDR3aa: ASSFLAGGPYEQY
v_gene: TRBV14; d_gene: .; CDR3aa: ASSPGTHGSYNEQF
v_gene: TRBV19; d_gene: .; CDR3aa: ASSGEASYEQY
v_gene: TRBV6-6; d_gene: TRBD1; CDR3aa: ASSGPGQGYGYT
v_gene: TRBV6-5; d_gene: .; CDR3aa: ASSRERYNEQF
v_gene: TRBV4-1; d_gene: .; CDR3aa: ASSQERGGEETQY
v_gene: TRBV5-6; d_gene: .; CDR3aa: ASSFSGVYTDTQY
v_gene: TRBV10-3; d_gene: TRBD2; CDR3aa: AVMGGGYNNEQF
v_gene: TRBV10-3; d_gene: TRBD1; CDR3aa: AISPDRGNTEAF
v_gene: TRBV7-9; d_gene: .; CDR3aa: ASSPGEPNTEAF
v_gene: TRBV7-2; d_gene: .; CDR3aa: ASTLDAGNTEAF
v_gene: TRBV5-1; d_gene: .; CDR3aa: ASPPDGFGVSYEQY
v_gene: TRBV14; d_gene: .; CDR3aa: ASSRPGFAEAF
v_gene: TRBV10-3; d_gene: .; CDR3aa: ATGRGTVTDTQY
v_gene: TRBV27; d_gene: TRBD1; CDR3aa: ASSPGTANSPLH
v_gene: TRBV7-2; d_gene: .; CDR3aa: ASSLDPGYTRRTEAF
v_gene: TRBV10-3; d_gene: .; CDR3aa: AISESRQAGTGELF
v_gene: TRBV5-1; d_gene: .; CDR3aa: ASSLSPLVLNTGELF
v_gene: TRBV6-5; d_gene: .; CDR3aa: ASSLQSTDTQY
v_gene: TRBV5-1; d_gene: TRBD2; CDR3aa: ASRQLAGSSYEQY
v_gene: TRBV27; d_gene: .; CDR3aa: ASSPGTAHNEQF